The 14 T cell receptor beta chains below come from one sample, sequenced in a study of T cell responses to AZD1222 COVID-19 vaccine. Sequencing was performed with immunoSEQ multiplex PCR; in TCRdb, only in-frame clones are kept and a portion is missing. There are 130,000 to 150,000 clones in the sample; 91% occur only once, and around 3% lies in the top ten. The starting material was peripheral blood, obtained on day 0 of AZD1222 vaccination. The receptors were gathered from an adult in good health.

The chain employs TRBV12-5 and TRBJ1-3, with 7 bases matching TRBD1. Germline trimming cut 5 bases from V and 4 bases from J; bases unmatched to any gene: 17. The CDR3 contains 18 residues. Germline assignment: CDR1 LGHNT and CDR2 FRNRAP. In DNA, the CDR3 is TGTGCTAGTGGTATAACGGACAGGCCCAATACGGGCGGAAACACCATATATTTT. Translated: CASGITDRPNTGGNTIYF.

CDR3 residues: CASGGLGGNTIYF. CDR3 sequence (DNA): TGTGCCTCCGGGGGATTAGGAGGAAACACCATATATTTT. The chain joins TRBV24-1 to TRBJ1-3, with D perhaps matching TRBD1 (5 bases). Germline V gene data show CDR1 as KGHDR and CDR2 as SFDVKD. The V end was cut by 12 bases, the J end by 4 bases, with 15 bases between. The CDR3 consists of 13 residues.

The table lists this clone with a count of one. The chain couples TRBV6-5 to TRBJ1-2; no clear D. V was clipped by 8 bases and J by 4 bases, with 11 bases between them. Germline V gene sequence: CDR1 MNHEY, CDR2 SVGAGI. The CDR3 covers 12 residues. The CDR3: CASVRSFYGYTF. CDR3 bases: TGTGCCAGCGTCAGAAGTTTCTATGGCTACACCTTC.

For the CDR3, the DNA is TGTGCCAGCAGTTACATAGGGGCGGGCGAGCAGTACTTC. It codes for CASSYIGAGEQYF. The chain has TRBV6-5 and TRBJ2-7, with D tentatively TRBD1 or TRBD2 (5 bases each). The CDR3 contains 13 residues. Trimming removed 2 bases from V and 6 bases from J, with 11 bases in between. Germline CDR1 is MNHEY and CDR2 is SVGAGI.

This chain uses TRBV11-3 with TRBJ1-3; D is unresolved. V shed 2 bases and J shed 0 bases, with 14 bases lying between them. CDR3 size: 17 residues. Per germline, CDR1 SGHNT and CDR2 YENEEA. The CDR3 coding sequence is TGTGCCAGCAGCTTACCACCGAGCGGCCACTCTGGAAACACCATATATTTT. Translation gives CASSLPPSGHSGNTIYF.

The chain has TRBV5-1 and TRBJ1-4; tentative D call: TRBD1 (5 bases). There are 14 residues in the CDR3. Per the germline V gene, CDR1 is SGHRS and CDR2 is YFSETQ. V was clipped by 2 bases and J by 4 bases, with 9 bases between them. CDR3 coding DNA: TGCGCCAGCAGCTTCGGAGGGGATAATGAAAAACTGTTTTTT. Translation gives CASSFGGDNEKLFF.

This clone was detected only once. V usage is TRBV4-3 and J usage is TRBJ1-3; D is undetermined. The CDR3 totals 15 residues. Germline V gene lookup returns CDR1 LGHNA and CDR2 YSLEER. V gave up 5 bases and J gave up 0 bases, with 11 bases separating them. CDR3 bases: TGCGCCAGCAGCGCTGACACCCTCTCTGGAAACACCATATATTTT. It codes for CASSADTLSGNTIYF.

This rearrangement joins TRBV28 to TRBJ2-1; TRBD2 matches at 9 bases. The CDR3 contains 15 residues. V lost 7 bases and J lost 2; bases outside the gene matches: 6. Per the germline V gene, CDR1 is MDHEN and CDR2 is SYDVKM. Here the CDR3 reads CASTAAGGTYNEQFF. The CDR3 nucleotides read TGTGCCAGCACTGCAGCGGGAGGAACCTACAATGAGCAGTTCTTC.

V usage is TRBV30 and J usage is TRBJ2-1; D gene ambiguous. Germline CDR1 is GTSNPN and CDR2 is SVGIG (reference sequence). The CDR3 length is 13 residues. V was clipped by 0 bases and J by 7 bases, with 10 bases between them. This CDR3 reads CAWSVSWGNEQFF. The CDR3 nucleotides are TGTGCCTGGAGTGTAAGCTGGGGAAATGAGCAGTTCTTC.

The rearrangement uses TRBV27 and TRBJ1-5; D remains ambiguous. The CDR3 has 14 residues. Trimming took off 1 base at V and 0 bases at J, with 4 bases between the two ends. Germline lookup yields CDR1 MNHEY and CDR2 SMNVEV (reference sequence). Written as DNA, the CDR3 is TGTGCCAGCAGTTTATACAGTAGCAATCAGCCCCAGCATTTT. This translates into CASSLYSSNQPQHF.

The rearrangement uses TRBV10-3 and TRBJ1-4, with 8 bases that match TRBD1. V was pared by 7 bases and J by 6 bases, with 4 bases of the junction left unmatched. Germline CDR1 ENHRY, CDR2 SYGVKD. The CDR3 has 13 residues. The CDR3 bases are TGTGCCATCAAGGCGACAGGGGATGAAAAACTGTTTTTT. Protein sequence: CAIKATGDEKLFF.

V usage is TRBV7-9 and J usage is TRBJ2-3; no firm D call. The V and J ends lost 3 bases and 6 bases respectively, with 4 bases between them. This CDR3 contains 11 residues. Germline CDR1 reads SEHNR; CDR2 reads FQNEAQ (reference sequence). CDR3 region: CASSFIDTQYF. For the CDR3, the DNA is TGTGCCAGCAGCTTTATTGATACGCAGTATTTT.

The rearrangement links TRBV5-1 to TRBJ2-7; weak D call: TRBD1 (5 bases). The germline gives CDR1 SGHRS, CDR2 YFSETQ. Between the trimmed V and J ends, which lost 6 bases and 2 bases, there was a span of 15 bases. The CDR3 has 14 amino acids. The CDR3 region has the DNA TGCGCCAGCAAGGCAGGGCCTGGGGCCTACGAGCAGTACTTC. This codes for CASKAGPGAYEQYF.

V usage is TRBV19 and J usage is TRBJ1-5, with 10 nucleotides matching TRBD1. Germline CDR1 is LNHDA and CDR2 is SQIVND (reference sequence). The CDR3 runs 15 residues. Germline trimming cut 6 bases from V and 1 base from J; bases unmatched to any gene: 3. Written as DNA, the CDR3 is TGTGCCAGTAGAACGACAGGGGGCAGCAATCAGCCCCAGCATTTT. Encoded protein: CASRTTGGSNQPQHF.